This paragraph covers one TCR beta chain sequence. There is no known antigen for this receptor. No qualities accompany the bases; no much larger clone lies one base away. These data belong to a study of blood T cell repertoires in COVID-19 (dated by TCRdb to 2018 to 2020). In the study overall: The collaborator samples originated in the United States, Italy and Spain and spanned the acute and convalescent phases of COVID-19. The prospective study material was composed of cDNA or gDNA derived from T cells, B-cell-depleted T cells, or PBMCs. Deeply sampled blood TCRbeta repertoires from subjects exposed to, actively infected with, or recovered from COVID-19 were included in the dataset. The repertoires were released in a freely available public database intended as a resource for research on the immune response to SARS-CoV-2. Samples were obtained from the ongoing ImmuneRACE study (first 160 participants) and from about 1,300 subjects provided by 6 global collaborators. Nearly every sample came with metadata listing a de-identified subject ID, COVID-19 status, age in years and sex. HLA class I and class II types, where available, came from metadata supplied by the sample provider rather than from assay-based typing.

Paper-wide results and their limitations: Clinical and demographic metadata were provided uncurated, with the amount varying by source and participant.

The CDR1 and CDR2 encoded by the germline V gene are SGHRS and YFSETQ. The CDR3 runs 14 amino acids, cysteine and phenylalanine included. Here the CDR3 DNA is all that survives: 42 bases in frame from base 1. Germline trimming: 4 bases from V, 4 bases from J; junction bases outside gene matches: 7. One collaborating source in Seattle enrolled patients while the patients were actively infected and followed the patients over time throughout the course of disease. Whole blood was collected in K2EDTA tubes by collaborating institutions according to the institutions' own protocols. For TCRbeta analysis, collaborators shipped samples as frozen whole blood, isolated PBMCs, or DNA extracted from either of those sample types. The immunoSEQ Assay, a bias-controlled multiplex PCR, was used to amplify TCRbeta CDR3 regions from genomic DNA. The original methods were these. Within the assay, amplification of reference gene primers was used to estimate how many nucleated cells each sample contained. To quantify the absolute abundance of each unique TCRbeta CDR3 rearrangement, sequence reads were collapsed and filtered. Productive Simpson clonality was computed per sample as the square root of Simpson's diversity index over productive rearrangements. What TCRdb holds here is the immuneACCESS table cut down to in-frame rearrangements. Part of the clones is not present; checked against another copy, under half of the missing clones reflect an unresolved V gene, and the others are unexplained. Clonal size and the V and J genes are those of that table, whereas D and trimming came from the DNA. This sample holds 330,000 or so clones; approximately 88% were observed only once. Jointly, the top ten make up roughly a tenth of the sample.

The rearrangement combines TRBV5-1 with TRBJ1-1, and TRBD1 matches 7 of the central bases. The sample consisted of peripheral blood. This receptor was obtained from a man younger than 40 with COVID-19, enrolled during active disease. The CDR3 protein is CASSIQGLGTEAFF. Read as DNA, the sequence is TGCGCCAGCAGCATACAGGGGCTGGGCACTGAAGCTTTCTTT.